This record concerns one T cell receptor (beta chain) sequence. The antigen remains undetermined. V gave up 2 bases and J gave up 8 bases; unmatched junction bases: 3. The CDR3 extends over 13 amino acids. This sample stems from a study of blood T cells in healthy people across ages. A second 7 to 11 cycle PCR used barcoded and J-beta primers. Unique molecular identifiers of 12 random nucleotides labeled each cDNA. CDR3-containing paired-end reads numbered at least 2.5 million in each sample. MiXCR, run by TCRdb on the 5' RACE reads, gives a single entry per CDR3 protein. The sample consists of 800,000 or so distinct CDR3 sequences, approximately 65% of them appearing once. Study outcomes and limitations: Relative to aged donors, long-lived donors carried more naive CD4+ cells and displayed higher diversity. TCR beta diversity was tightly associated with the proportion of naive T cells.

The rearrangement joins TRBV12-3 or TRBV12-4 to TRBJ2-4, with TRBD2 matching 7 bases. The source of this sequence is a man aged 25-40 years in good health. Input material: blood. CDR3 loop: CASSLRAGHIQYF. The CDR3 coding sequence is TGTGCCAGCAGTTTACGAGCGGGGCACATTCAGTACTTC.